The text below deals with one TCR beta chain. The CDR3 length is 13 residues. Germline assignment: CDR1 LNHDA and CDR2 SQIVND (reference sequence). V was clipped by 6 bases and J by 5 bases; unmatched bases: 3. This sample is part of a study of blood T cell repertoires in COVID-19. Across the whole study: PBMCs, B-cell-depleted T cells, or T cells provided the cDNA or gDNA that made up the material.

Generated by immunoSEQ multiplex PCR, the TCRdb table keeps only in-frame clones and is missing some. The data show a few hundred thousand clones, with roughly 90% seen just once and about 9.5% held by the top ten. Everyone who took part was roughly 18 to 90 years old, and they came from fewer than 25 US areas. Participant-reported clinical history was the basis for cohort assignment. Cohort 3 recovered donors had two negative PCRs, clearance, or symptom resolution. The V call is TRBV19, the J call TRBJ2-5; 10 positions agree with TRBD2. Sequenced sample: PBMCs or T cells enriched from blood (not recorded which). This TCR derives from a woman in her 40s who had recovered from COVID-19. CDR3 loop: CASSPTSGETQYF. The CDR3 DNA reads TGTGCCAGTAGCCCGACTAGCGGGGAGACCCAGTACTTC.